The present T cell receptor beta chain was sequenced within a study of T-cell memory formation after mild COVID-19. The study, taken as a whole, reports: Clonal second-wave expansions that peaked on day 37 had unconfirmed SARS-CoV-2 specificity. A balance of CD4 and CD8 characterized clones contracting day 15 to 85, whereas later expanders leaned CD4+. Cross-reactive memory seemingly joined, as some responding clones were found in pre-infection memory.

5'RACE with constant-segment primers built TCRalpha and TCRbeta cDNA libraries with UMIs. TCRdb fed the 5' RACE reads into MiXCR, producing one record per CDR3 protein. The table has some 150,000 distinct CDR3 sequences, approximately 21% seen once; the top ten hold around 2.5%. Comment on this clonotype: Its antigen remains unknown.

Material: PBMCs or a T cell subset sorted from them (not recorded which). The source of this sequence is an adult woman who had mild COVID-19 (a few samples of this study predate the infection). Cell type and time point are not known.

The CDR3 protein is CASTLTPAGTHFSTDTQYF. CDR3 nucleotides: TGTGCCAGCACCCTAACGCCAGCGGGGACGCATTTTAGCACAGATACGCAGTATTTT. The chain links TRBV6-2 or TRBV6-3 to TRBJ2-3, with 7 nucleotides matching TRBD2. Trimming removed 7 bases from V and 0 bases from J; junction bases left unmatched: 19. Germline-derived CDR1 and CDR2 are MNHEY and SVGEGT. The CDR3 runs 19 residues.